The 27 T cell receptor beta chains below come from one sample, sequenced in a study of shared clonotypes between healthy human individuals. As defined, naive CD8 cells were CD45RO-negative and positively selected for CCR7, with terminally differentiated effector memory CD45RA+ cells excluded. Produced via immunoSEQ multiplex PCR; TCRdb's table is partial and in-frame only. The sample holds hundreds of thousands of clones, about 95% seen once. The sample was naive CD8+ T cells sorted from blood. The receptors were gathered from a woman aged 30 to 39 in good health.

The chain has TRBV6-5 and TRBJ1-2, with 8 bases fitting TRBD1. The CDR3 is 14 amino acids. CDR1 is MNHEY and CDR2 is SVGAGI in the germline V gene. With 5 bases clipped from V and 8 bases from J, the junction kept 10 bases outside the gene matches. The CDR3 bases are TGTGCCAGCAGTGTCTTTCAGGGGGCGAGGGGCTACACCTTC. Protein sequence: CASSVFQGARGYTF.

The rearrangement links TRBV9 to TRBJ1-1; the D gene is possibly TRBD1 (6 bases). Trimming cost V 4 bases and J 8 bases, with 9 bases left between them. The CDR3 sequence is 11 residues long. CDR1 and CDR2 from the germline V gene are SGDLS and YYNGEE. DNA of the CDR3: TGTGCCAGCAGCTCAGGACAGGAAGCTTTCTTT. Its translation is CASSSGQEAFF.

V and J are TRBV6-1 and TRBJ2-7, with D perhaps matching TRBD1 or TRBD2 (5 bases each). The CDR3 has 14 amino acids. Germline V lookup: CDR1 MNHNS, CDR2 SASEGT. The V and J ends lost 1 base and 3 bases respectively, with 10 bases between them. The CDR3 sequence is CASSEEGTFYEQYF. The DNA of the CDR3 is TGTGCCAGCAGTGAAGAGGGGACCTTCTACGAGCAGTACTTC.

This clone was counted once. The chain couples TRBV25-1 to TRBJ2-7; D not resolved. Germline CDR1 reads MGHDK; CDR2 reads SYGVNS. Deletions cut 4 bases from V and 6 bases from J, with 10 bases between. CDR3 length equals 12 residues. For the CDR3, the DNA is TGTGCCAGCAGTGGGATCCTGGGCGAGCAGTACTTC. It translates to CASSGILGEQYF.

This chain joins TRBV9 and TRBJ2-5, with 12 bases matching TRBD2. The CDR3 totals 16 residues. V was pared by 4 bases and J by 5 bases, with 9 bases of the junction left unmatched. Per the germline V gene, CDR1 is SGDLS and CDR2 is YYNGEE. The CDR3 DNA reads TGTGCCAGCAGCAAACCTAGCGGGAGGGCCGGGGAGACCCAGTACTTC. Its protein is CASSKPSGRAGETQYF.

To note about this clone: Other nucleotide sequences from this sample produce the same CDR3. V and J are TRBV27 and TRBJ2-7, with 7 bases matching TRBD1. The germline V gene has CDR1 MNHEY and CDR2 SMNVEV (reference sequence). V dropped 6 bases and J dropped 2; count of bases not matched to a gene: 4. The CDR3 extends over 13 amino acids. CDR3 DNA sequence: TGTGCCAGCAGCCCAGGGGGAGCCTACGAGCAGTACTTC. This encodes CASSPGGAYEQYF.

This clone appeared a single time. The chain is built from TRBV28 and TRBJ2-3; tentatively, D is TRBD1 (5 bases). Germline V gives CDR1 MDHEN, CDR2 SYDVKM. CDR3 length: 13 amino acids. The V end was cut by 5 bases, the J end by 6 bases, with 12 bases between. CDR3 residues: CASSQGTQDTQYF. The CDR3 bases are TGTGCCAGCAGTCAGGGCACACAGGATACGCAGTATTTT.

The V and J genes are TRBV6-6 and TRBJ2-1; possibly TRBD2 for D (5 bases). This CDR3 region has 15 residues. CDR1 MNHNY and CDR2 SVGAGI come from the germline V gene (reference sequence). The V and J ends lost 6 bases and 4 bases respectively, with 16 bases between them. CDR3: CASSTGTSIYNEQFF. The CDR3, as DNA: TGTGCCAGCAGCACCGGTACTAGTATATACAATGAGCAGTTCTTC.

V is TRBV6-5 and J is TRBJ2-5, with unresolved D. The J call is uncertain, as TRBJ2-7 better fits the DNA end. CDR3 size: 11 residues. Germline loops: CDR1 MNHEY, CDR2 SVGAGI. The CDR3 here is CASRTRYEQYF. CDR3 nucleotide sequence: TGTGCCAGCAGAACGCGCTACGAGCAGTACTTC.

V gene TRBV11-2 combines with J gene TRBJ2-7, with TRBD1 identical over 7 bases. There are 15 residues in the CDR3. Trimming removed 4 bases from V and 6 bases from J; junction bases left unmatched: 12. Germline V CDR1 and CDR2: SGHAT, FQNNGV. The CDR3 here is CASSSRRDSLIEQYF. As DNA, the CDR3 is TGTGCCAGCAGCTCTCGCCGGGACAGCCTCATCGAGCAGTACTTC.

In this sample, this clone turned up once. Written as DNA, the CDR3 is TGCGCCAGCAGCTCTCCTATCCGGAATGAGCAGTTCTTC. It codes for CASSSPIRNEQFF. The rearrangement links TRBV5-1 to TRBJ2-1; D remains ambiguous. From germline, CDR1 is SGHRS and CDR2 YFSETQ. This CDR3 is 13 amino acids long. With 3 bases removed from V and 7 bases from J, the gap between germline ends came to 11 bases.

The V call is TRBV6-5, the J call TRBJ2-5; D is perhaps TRBD1 or TRBD2 (5 bases each). This CDR3 region has 16 residues. V lost 2 bases, J lost 5 bases, and 18 bases lay in between. Germline V lookup: CDR1 MNHEY, CDR2 SVGAGI. This CDR3 is CASSYIYGGVGETQYF. For the CDR3, the DNA is TGTGCCAGCAGTTACATTTATGGGGGAGTGGGGGAGACCCAGTACTTC.

The chain has TRBV5-4 and TRBJ2-2; 14 positions match TRBD2. Germline V gene data show CDR1 as SGHNT and CDR2 as YYREEE (reference sequence). The trim removed 4 bases at V and 7 bases at J, leaving 9 bases unmatched. The CDR3 covers 17 residues. DNA for the CDR3: TGTGCCAGCAGCAACCGACTAGCGGGAGGGACCTACGGGGAGCTGTTTTTT. Protein: CASSNRLAGGTYGELFF.

The gene calls are TRBV9 and TRBJ2-7, with D perhaps matching TRBD1 (5 bases). The CDR3 is made up of 14 amino acids. V was clipped by 3 bases and J by 1 base, with 11 bases between them. Germline lookup yields CDR1 SGDLS and CDR2 YYNGEE. The CDR3 DNA is TGTGCCAGCAGCGAGGGGCGGATTTCCTACGAGCAGTACTTC. This sequence encodes CASSEGRISYEQYF.

Concerning this clone: Other nucleotide sequences in the sample specify the same CDR3. V usage is TRBV5-4 and J usage is TRBJ1-1; possible D gene TRBD1, 6 bases. With 0 bases removed from V and 1 base from J, the gap between germline ends came to 7 bases. The CDR3 length is 14 residues. Germline V CDR1 and CDR2: SGHNT, YYREEE (reference sequence). The CDR3 bases are TGTGCCAGCAGCTTGGCGGGGGCGAACACTGAAGCTTTCTTT. It is translated as CASSLAGANTEAFF.

The chain combines TRBV5-8 with TRBJ1-1; D unresolved. The CDR3 runs to 14 residues. The V gene's germline CDR1 is SGHTS and CDR2 YDEGEE. The V gene lost 1 base and the J gene lost 1 base, with 8 bases spanning the gap. CDR3 in amino acids: CASSLYTPNTEAFF. Written as DNA, the CDR3 is TGTGCCAGCAGCTTGTACACACCGAACACTGAAGCTTTCTTT. The variable domain in full, completed from reference TRBV5-8 and TRBJ1-1, reads EAGVTQSPTHLIKTRGQQATLRCSPISGHTSVYWYQQALGLGLQFLLWYDEGEERNRGNFPPRFSGRQFPNYSSELNVNALELEDSALYLCASSLYTPNTEAFFGQGTRLTVV.

This chain links TRBV7-6 with TRBJ1-2, with 7 bases matching TRBD1. V trimming: 5 bases; J trimming: 3 bases; junction bases outside the gene matches: 9. The CDR3 consists of 15 residues. Germline CDR1 is SGHVS and CDR2 is FNYEAQ. CDR3 nucleotide sequence: TGTGCCAGCAGCCCCCGGACAGGCGATTACTATGGCTACACCTTC. Amino acids: CASSPRTGDYYGYTF.

The chain carries TRBV29-1 and TRBJ1-2; TRBD1 matches 9 bases. J lost 4 bases, V lost 5 bases, and 14 bases had no gene match. The length of the CDR3 is 16 residues. Per the germline V gene, CDR1 is SQVTM and CDR2 is ANQGSEA. DNA of the CDR3: TGCAGCGTTCCAATCACAGGCGGACAGGGGCGCTATGGCTACACCTTC. The encoded protein is CSVPITGGQGRYGYTF.

The rearrangement uses TRBV5-1 and TRBJ2-3, with D possibly TRBD1 on 6 matching bases. CDR1 SGHRS and CDR2 YFSETQ come from the germline V gene. This CDR3 comprises 15 residues. The V and J ends lost 0 bases and 3 bases respectively, with 11 bases between them. The CDR3 loop is CASSLDRTATDTQYF. In DNA, the CDR3 is TGCGCCAGCAGCTTGGATAGGACAGCGACAGATACGCAGTATTTT.

This chain uses TRBV7-9 with TRBJ1-1; D possibly corresponds to TRBD1 (5 bases). Trimming left V 5 bases short and J 3 bases short, with 25 bases between. Germline V gene data show CDR1 as SEHNR and CDR2 as FQNEAQ (reference sequence). The CDR3 is 18 residues long. The CDR3 DNA reads as TGTGCCAGCAGCAGTCCTATTAGCCCGGGCAGGGTTGACACTGAAGCTTTCTTT. Translation gives CASSSPISPGRVDTEAFF. Based on the CDR3 plus reference TRBV7-9 and TRBJ1-1, the full variable domain is DTGVSQNPRHKITKRGQNVTFRCDPISEHNRLYWYRQTLGQGPEFLTYFQNEAQLEKSRLLSDRFSAERPKGSFSTLEIQRTEQGDSAMYLCASSSPISPGRVDTEAFFGQGTRLTVV.

The J gene is TRBJ2-7, the V gene TRBV10-1, with a weak D call TRBD1 (6 bases). The V and J ends lost 6 bases and 1 base respectively, with 10 bases between them. This CDR3 has 13 amino acids. The germline V gene has CDR1 WNHNN and CDR2 SYGVQD (reference sequence). Here the CDR3 reads CASSLTGSYEQYF. The CDR3 DNA sequence: TGCGCCAGCAGCCTAACAGGGTCCTACGAGCAGTACTTC.

This clone is a singleton in its sample. The gene calls are TRBV10-2 and TRBJ2-7; either TRBD1 or TRBD2 may fit D (5 bases each). Germline assignment: CDR1 WSHSY and CDR2 SAAADI. Trimming took off 7 bases at V and 3 bases at J, with 10 bases between the two ends. The CDR3 contains 12 residues. The CDR3 region is CASIGGGYEQYF. CDR3 bases: TGCGCCAGCATTGGGGGTGGCTACGAGCAGTACTTC.

V usage is TRBV29-1 and J usage is TRBJ1-1; no definite D call. The CDR3 is 13 residues long. V was cut by 3 bases and J by 5 bases, with 13 bases left in between. Germline CDR1 SQVTM, CDR2 ANQGSEA. The CDR3 coding sequence is TGCAGCGTTGAGGACCTGTTGTGGACTGAAGCTTTCTTT. This sequence encodes CSVEDLLWTEAFF.

This clone was picked up one time. V is TRBV4-1 and J is TRBJ2-7, with TRBD2 as a possible D gene (5 bases). The CDR3 is made up of 16 amino acids. The germline V and J ends were trimmed by 1 base and 3 bases, with 16 bases remaining between them. Looked up from germline, CDR1 is MGHRA and CDR2 is YSYEKL. The CDR3 protein is CASSQGPPEGLYEQYF. In nucleotides, the CDR3 is TGCGCCAGCAGCCAAGGGCCTCCCGAGGGTCTCTACGAGCAGTACTTC.

This clone was detected only once. The chain has TRBV5-6 and TRBJ1-5; 11 positions agree with TRBD1. Trimming removed 2 bases from V and 7 bases from J; junction bases left unmatched: 2. This CDR3 is 14 amino acids long. The germline CDR1 and CDR2 sequences are SGHDT and YYEEEE. CDR3 nucleotide sequence: TGTGCCAGCAGCTTCGGGGACAGGGGGCAGCCCCAGCATTTT. Residues: CASSFGDRGQPQHF.

The chain couples TRBV5-4 to TRBJ2-7, with 8 bases identical to TRBD2. The CDR3 contains 16 residues. Per the germline V gene, CDR1 is SGHNT and CDR2 is YYREEE (reference sequence). The trim removed 4 bases at V and 5 bases at J, leaving 14 bases unmatched. The CDR3 here is CASSQPSGRTIHEQYF. The CDR3 DNA follows: TGTGCCAGCAGCCAACCCAGCGGGAGAACGATCCACGAGCAGTACTTC. The full variable domain, completed using reference TRBV5-4 and TRBJ2-7, is ETGVTQSPTHLIKTRGQQVTLRCSSQSGHNTVSWYQQALGQGPQFIFQYYREEENGRGNFPPRFSGLQFPNYSSELNVNALELDDSALYLCASSQPSGRTIHEQYFGPGTRLTVT.

The CDR3 spells CASSFRVGLREQYF. The DNA of the CDR3 is TGTGCCAGCAGTTTTCGGGTGGGACTAAGGGAGCAGTACTTC. This sequence joins TRBV28 and TRBJ2-7; 7 positions match TRBD2. Germline CDR1 and CDR2: MDHEN and SYDVKM. Trimming at V came to 3 bases and at J to 7 bases, leaving 9 bases not matched to a gene. The CDR3 is made up of 14 amino acids.